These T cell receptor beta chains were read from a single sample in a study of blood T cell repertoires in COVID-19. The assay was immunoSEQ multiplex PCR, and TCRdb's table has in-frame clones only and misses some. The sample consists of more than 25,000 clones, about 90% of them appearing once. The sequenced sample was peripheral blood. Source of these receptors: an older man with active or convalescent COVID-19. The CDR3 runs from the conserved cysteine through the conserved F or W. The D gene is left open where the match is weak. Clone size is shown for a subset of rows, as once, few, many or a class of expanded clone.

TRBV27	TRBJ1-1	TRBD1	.	CASSRQGGNTEAFF	TGTGCCAGCAGCCGACAGGGGGGTAACACTGAAGCTTTCTTT
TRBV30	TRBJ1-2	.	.	CAWSPLSLMSGYTF	TGTGCCTGGAGTCCCCTTAGTCTGATGTCCGGCTACACCTTC
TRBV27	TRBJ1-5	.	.	CASSLNQGLPQHF	TGTGCCAGCAGTTTAAACCAGGGACTCCCCCAGCATTTT
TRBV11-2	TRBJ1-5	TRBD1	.	CASSLRGGAGYSNQPQHF	TGTGCCAGCAGCTTAAGAGGGGGCGCTGGGTATAGCAATCAGCCCCAGCATTTT
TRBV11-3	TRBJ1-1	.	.	CASSLAENTEAFF	TGTGCCAGCAGCTTAGCAGAGAACACTGAAGCTTTCTTT
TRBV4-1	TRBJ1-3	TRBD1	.	CASSRNRDRTGNTIYF	TGCGCCAGCAGCCGTAACCGGGACAGAACTGGAAACACCATATATTTT
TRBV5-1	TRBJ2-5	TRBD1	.	CASSLSGTGIETQYF	TGCGCCAGCAGCTTATCCGGGACAGGCATAGAGACCCAGTACTTC
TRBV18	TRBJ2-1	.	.	CASSPSRGFNEQFF	TGTGCCAGCTCACCTTCGAGGGGGTTCAATGAGCAGTTCTTC
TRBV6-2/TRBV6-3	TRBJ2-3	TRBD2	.	CASSYRDSGGSRRDTQYF	TGTGCCAGCAGTTACCGGGATAGCGGGGGATCCCGGAGAGATACGCAGTATTTT
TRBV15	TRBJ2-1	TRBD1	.	CATSRPTGGGSYNEQFF	TGTGCCACCAGCAGACCGACAGGGGGTGGGTCCTACAATGAGCAGTTCTTC
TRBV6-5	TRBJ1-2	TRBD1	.	CASTKTGRYYGYTF	TGTGCCAGCACCAAGACAGGGAGGTACTATGGCTACACCTTC
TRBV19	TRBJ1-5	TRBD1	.	CASSMGQGSNQPQHF	TGTGCCAGTAGTATGGGACAGGGCAGCAATCAGCCCCAGCATTTT
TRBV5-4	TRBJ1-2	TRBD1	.	CASSLGLGQAYGYTF	TGTGCCAGCAGCTTGGGTCTCGGACAGGCCTATGGCTACACCTTC
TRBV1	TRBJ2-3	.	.	CTSSQDSPEADTQYF	TGCACCAGCAGCCAAGATTCCCCGGAGGCAGATACGCAGTATTTT
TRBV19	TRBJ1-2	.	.	CASRRQTLANYGYTF	TGTGCCAGTAGAAGGCAGACACTAGCTAACTATGGCTACACCTTC
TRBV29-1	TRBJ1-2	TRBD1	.	CSVEDPFPGQGLGYTF	TGCAGCGTTGAAGATCCCTTTCCGGGACAGGGGCTTGGCTACACCTTC
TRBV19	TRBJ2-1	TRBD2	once	CASKRSRGGSYNEQFF	TGTGCCAGTAAAAGATCACGCGGGGGCTCCTACAATGAGCAGTTCTTC
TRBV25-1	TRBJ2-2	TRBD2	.	CASSESGRAGNTGELFF	TGTGCCAGCAGTGAATCGGGGAGGGCGGGTAACACCGGGGAGCTGTTTTTT
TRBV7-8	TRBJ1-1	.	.	CASSFGRRNTEAFF	TGTGCCAGCAGCTTTGGGAGACGGAACACTGAAGCTTTCTTT
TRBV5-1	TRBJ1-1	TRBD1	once	CASSLMYAGQGDTEAFF	TGCGCCAGCAGCTTGATGTACGCGGGACAGGGCGACACTGAAGCTTTCTTT
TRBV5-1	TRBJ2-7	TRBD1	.	CASSLIQGGDEQYF	TGCGCCAGCAGCTTGATACAGGGGGGAGACGAGCAGTACTTC
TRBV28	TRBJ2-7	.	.	CASSLRGGIREQYF	TGTGCCAGCAGTTTAAGGGGTGGAATACGCGAGCAGTACTTC
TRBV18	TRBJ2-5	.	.	CASSRALVQGQETQYF	TGTGCCAGCTCACGAGCCCTGGTGCAGGGGCAAGAGACCCAGTACTTC
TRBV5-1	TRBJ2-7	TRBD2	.	CASSPLAGGSYEQYF	TGCGCCAGCAGCCCCCTAGCGGGGGGTTCCTACGAGCAGTACTTC
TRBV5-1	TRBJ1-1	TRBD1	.	CASSLNRQGAEAFF	TGCGCCAGCAGCTTGAACCGACAGGGAGCTGAAGCTTTCTTT
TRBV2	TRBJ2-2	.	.	CASSPTHTGELFF	TGTGCCAGCAGCCCTACTCACACCGGGGAGCTGTTTTTT
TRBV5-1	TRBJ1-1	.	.	CASSRWTDLNTEAFF	TGCGCCAGCAGCCGTTGGACGGACTTGAACACTGAAGCTTTCTTT
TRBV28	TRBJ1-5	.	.	CASSLHRADQPQHF	TGTGCCAGCAGTTTACACAGGGCTGATCAGCCCCAGCATTTT
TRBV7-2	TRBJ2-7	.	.	CASSLGADPRTYEQYF	TGTGCCAGCAGCTTAGGGGCAGACCCCCGAACCTACGAGCAGTACTTC
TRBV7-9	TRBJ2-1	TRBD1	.	CASTFGTGLSGEQFF	TGTGCCAGCACCTTCGGGACAGGGCTATCGGGTGAGCAGTTCTTC
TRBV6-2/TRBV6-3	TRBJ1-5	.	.	CASSYESSVGNQPQHF	TGTGCCAGCAGTTACGAATCGAGCGTGGGCAATCAGCCCCAGCATTTT
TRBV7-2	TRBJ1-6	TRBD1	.	CASSLDRGRSPLHF	TGTGCCAGCAGCTTGGACAGGGGGAGGTCACCCCTCCACTTT
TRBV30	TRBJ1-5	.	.	CAWSGGGQEFQPQHF	TGTGCCTGGAGTGGGGGGGGACAAGAATTTCAGCCCCAGCATTTT
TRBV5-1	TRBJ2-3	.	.	CASSLVGRHTDTQYF	TGCGCCAGCAGCTTGGTAGGGAGGCATACAGATACGCAGTATTTT
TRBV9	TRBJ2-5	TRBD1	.	CASSVWPGSDREETQYF	TGTGCCAGCAGCGTATGGCCCGGGTCTGACAGGGAAGAGACCCAGTACTTC
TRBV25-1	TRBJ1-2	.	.	CASSPHGEMGYTF	TGTGCCAGCAGTCCCCATGGGGAGATGGGCTACACCTTC
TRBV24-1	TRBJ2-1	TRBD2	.	CATSEGTSGYNEQFF	TGTGCCACCAGTGAGGGGACTAGCGGGTACAATGAGCAGTTCTTC
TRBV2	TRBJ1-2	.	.	CASRTGIYGYTF	TGTGCCAGCAGAACAGGGATTTACGGCTACACCTTC
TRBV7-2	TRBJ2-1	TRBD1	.	CASSLDRGRNEQFF	TGTGCCAGCAGCTTAGACAGGGGGCGGAATGAGCAGTTCTTC
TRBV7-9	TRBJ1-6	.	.	CASSFQNSPLHF	TGTGCCAGCAGCTTCCAGAATTCACCCCTCCACTTT
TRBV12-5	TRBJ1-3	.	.	CASGLAELEGNTIYF	TGTGCTAGTGGTTTGGCAGAACTAGAAGGAAACACCATATATTTT
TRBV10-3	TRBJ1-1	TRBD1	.	CAISPDNTGVTEAFF	TGTGCCATCTCACCTGATAATACAGGGGTCACTGAAGCTTTCTTT
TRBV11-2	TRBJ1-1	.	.	CASSWGRMGTEAFF	TGTGCCAGCAGCTGGGGGCGGATGGGCACTGAAGCTTTCTTT
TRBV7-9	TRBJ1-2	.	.	CASSLVSEGYTF	TGTGCCAGCAGCTTAGTGTCGGAGGGCTACACCTTC
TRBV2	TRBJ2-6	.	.	CASSGRDTTSGANVLTF	TGTGCCAGCAGTGGCAGGGACACAACCTCTGGGGCCAACGTCCTGACTTTC
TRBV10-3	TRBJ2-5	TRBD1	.	CAIKGGEETQYF	TGTGCCATCAAAGGGGGCGAGGAGACCCAGTACTTC
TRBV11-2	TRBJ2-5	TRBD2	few	CASSSSGTSEETQYF	TGTGCCAGCAGTTCATCCGGGACTAGCGAGGAGACCCAGTACTTC
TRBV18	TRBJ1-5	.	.	CASSTDALGAQHF	TGTGCCAGCTCAACGGACGCGTTAGGGGCCCAGCATTTT
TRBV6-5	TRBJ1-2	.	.	CASQKGIHYGYTF	TGTGCCAGCCAAAAGGGGATCCACTATGGCTACACCTTC
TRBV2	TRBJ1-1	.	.	CASSQLGGLAFF	TGTGCCAGCAGTCAACTAGGGGGATTAGCTTTCTTT